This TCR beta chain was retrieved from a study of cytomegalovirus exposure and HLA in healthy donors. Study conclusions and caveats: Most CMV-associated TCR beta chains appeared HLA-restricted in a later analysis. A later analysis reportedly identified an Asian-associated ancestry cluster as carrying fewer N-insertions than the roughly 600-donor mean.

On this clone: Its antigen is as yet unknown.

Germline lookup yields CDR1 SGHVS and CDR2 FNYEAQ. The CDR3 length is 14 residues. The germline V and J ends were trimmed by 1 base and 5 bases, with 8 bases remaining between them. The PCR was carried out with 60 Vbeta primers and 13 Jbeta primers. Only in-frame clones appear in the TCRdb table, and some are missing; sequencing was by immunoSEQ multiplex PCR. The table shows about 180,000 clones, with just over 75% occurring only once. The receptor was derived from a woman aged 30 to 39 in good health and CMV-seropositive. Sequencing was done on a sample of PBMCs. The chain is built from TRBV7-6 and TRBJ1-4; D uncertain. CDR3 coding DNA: TGTGCCAGCAGCTTAGATCGTTCCAATGAAAAACTGTTTTTT. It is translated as CASSLDRSNEKLFF.